This passage covers 12 T cell receptor beta chains from one sample sequenced in a study of T cells in Graves' hyperthyroidism and ophthalmopathy. RNA transcripts served as the template for amplifying TCR beta CDR3 regions. Researchers ran a first-round RT-PCR on the TCR CDR3 using the HTBI primer set. Each CDR3 protein is one row after TCRdb ran MiXCR on the multiplex PCR reads. The sample yields 500,000 to 650,000 distinct CDR3 sequences, approximately 14% seen once. Sequenced material: blood. Every receptor here comes from a woman aged 40-49 years with Graves' hyperthyroidism.

J is TRBJ2-3 and V is TRBV15; TRBD2 matches at 7 bases. In germline, CDR1 is LNHNV, CDR2 YYDKDF (reference sequence). This CDR3 contains 15 residues. The junction had 5 bases not matched to a gene; V was cut back by 0 bases and J by 5 bases. CDR3 nucleotides: TGTGCCACCAGCAGAGATATTGCTAGCGGAGATACGCAGTATTTT. Translating gives CATSRDIASGDTQYF.

This clonotype was seen repeatedly, ten times or more. V gene TRBV20-1 combines with J gene TRBJ2-3; D perhaps matches TRBD1 (6 bases). The CDR3 runs to 14 residues. Germline V gene lookup returns CDR1 DFQATT and CDR2 SNEGSKA (reference sequence). Trimming left V 3 bases short and J 4 bases short, with 14 bases between. The CDR3 region is CSASGKGVADTQYF. Written as DNA, the CDR3 is TGCAGTGCTAGCGGGAAGGGGGTCGCAGATACGCAGTATTTT.

This clonotype was seen at least ten times. This chain joins TRBV3-1 and TRBJ2-1; D is ambiguous. V was pared by 0 bases and J by 0 bases, with 9 bases between. CDR1 is LGHDT, CDR2 YNNKEL, per germline (reference sequence). The CDR3 has 16 amino acids. Here the CDR3 reads CASSQDRTNSYNEQFF. CDR3 DNA sequence: TGTGCCAGCAGCCAAGATAGAACTAACTCCTACAATGAGCAGTTCTTC.

This clonotype was seen many times. The chain uses TRBV11-2 and TRBJ2-5; D may be TRBD1 (6 bases). The CDR3 totals 12 residues. The germline V gene has CDR1 SGHAT and CDR2 FQNNGV. Trimming left V 5 bases short and J 7 bases short, with 11 bases between. CDR3 amino acids: CASSEDSGTQYF. DNA for the CDR3: TGTGCCAGCAGCGAGGACAGTGGGACCCAGTACTTC.

Only a few counts were recorded for this clonotype. The rearrangement joins TRBV15 to TRBJ2-7; 12 bases align to TRBD2. This CDR3 has 19 residues. Germline CDR1 and CDR2: LNHNV and YYDKDF (reference sequence). Unmatched junction bases numbered 17, after V lost 4 bases and J lost 4 bases. DNA of the CDR3: TGTGCCACCAGCAACAGACTAGCGGGAGTGCCCGGGGTTGGATACGAGCAGTACTTC. Its protein is CATSNRLAGVPGVGYEQYF.

Ten or more counts support this clonotype. The chain employs TRBV2 and TRBJ2-4; the D gene could be TRBD1 or TRBD2 (5 bases each). Germline assignment: CDR1 SNHLY and CDR2 FYNNEI. CDR3 size: 18 residues. The V and J ends lost 1 base and 0 bases respectively, with 16 bases between them. The CDR3 here is CASSEGRRDLLAKNIQYF. The CDR3 DNA reads TGTGCCAGCAGTGAAGGTCGAAGGGACCTATTAGCCAAAAACATTCAGTACTTC.

This clonotype was seen at least ten times. The chain uses TRBV3-1 and TRBJ1-5; no reliable D call. The CDR3 contains 14 residues. Trimming stripped 4 bases from V and 4 bases from J, with 11 bases between. CDR1 is LGHDT and CDR2 is YNNKEL in the germline V gene (reference sequence). The CDR3 reads CASSPLGSNQPQHF. The CDR3 DNA reads TGTGCCAGCAGCCCCCTGGGCAGTAATCAGCCCCAGCATTTT.

Only a few counts were recorded for this clonotype. The gene calls are TRBV6-1 and TRBJ2-3, with D perhaps TRBD2 (6 bases). The V gene lost 7 bases and the J gene lost 2 bases, with 13 bases spanning the gap. The germline V gene encodes CDR1 MNHNS and CDR2 SASEGT. The CDR3 contains 14 residues. CDR3 protein: CASTRDLLTDTQYF. CDR3 DNA sequence: TGTGCCAGCACCCGGGACTTACTCACAGATACGCAGTATTTT.

This clonotype has at least ten counts. The chain has TRBV2 and TRBJ2-7; D might be TRBD1 (5 bases). The germline V and J ends were trimmed by 4 bases and 2 bases, with 9 bases remaining between them. The CDR3 totals 13 residues. The germline V gene has CDR1 SNHLY and CDR2 FYNNEI. Here the CDR3 DNA reads TGTGCCAGCAGTGGTGGACATCCCTACGAGCAGTACTTC. It yields the protein CASSGGHPYEQYF. Variable domain in full (rest from reference TRBV2 and TRBJ2-7): EPEVTQTPSHQVTQMGQEVILRCVPISNHLYFYWYRQILGQKVEFLVSFYNNEISEKSEIFDDQFSVERPDGSNFTLKIRSTKLEDSAMYFCASSGGHPYEQYFGPGTRLTVT.

This clonotype turned up a few times. In nucleotides, the CDR3 is TGTGCCAGCTCGCTGGGACAGGGGGTGAACTACGAGCAGTACTTC. Its translation: CASSLGQGVNYEQYF. This chain joins TRBV18 and TRBJ2-7; 11 bases agree with TRBD1. The germline CDR1 and CDR2 sequences are KGHSH and LQKENI. This CDR3 contains 15 residues. Losses at the gene ends were 6 bases for V and 3 bases for J; bases not matched to a gene: 7.

This clonotype was found many times. The chain links TRBV6-2 or TRBV6-3 to TRBJ2-1, with D perhaps TRBD1 (6 bases). Germline V gives CDR1 MNHEY, CDR2 SVGEGT. V was trimmed by 4 bases and J by 8 bases, leaving 18 bases between them. CDR3 length equals 15 residues. CDR3 protein: CASSSRDKDIYEQFF. The DNA of the CDR3 is TGTGCCAGCAGTTCCCGGGACAAAGATATCTATGAGCAGTTCTTC.

This rearrangement joins TRBV12-3 or TRBV12-4 to TRBJ2-3, with D possibly being TRBD2 (6 bases). With 4 bases removed from V and 4 bases from J, the gap between germline ends came to 15 bases. The CDR3 consists of 15 residues. The CDR3 loop is CASSYSGGEADTQYF. CDR3 bases: TGTGCCAGCAGTTATAGCGGAGGTGAGGCAGATACGCAGTATTTT.